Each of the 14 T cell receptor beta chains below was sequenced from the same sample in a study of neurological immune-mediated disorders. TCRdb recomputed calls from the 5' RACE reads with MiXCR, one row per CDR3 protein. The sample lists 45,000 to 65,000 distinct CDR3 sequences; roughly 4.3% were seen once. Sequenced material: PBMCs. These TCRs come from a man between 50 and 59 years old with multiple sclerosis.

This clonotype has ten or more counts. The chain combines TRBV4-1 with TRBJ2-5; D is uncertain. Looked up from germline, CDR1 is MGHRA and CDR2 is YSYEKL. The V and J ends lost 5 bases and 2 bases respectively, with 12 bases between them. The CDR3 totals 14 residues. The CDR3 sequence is CASSEVGSQETQYF. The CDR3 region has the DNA TGCGCCAGCAGCGAGGTCGGCAGTCAAGAGACCCAGTACTTC.

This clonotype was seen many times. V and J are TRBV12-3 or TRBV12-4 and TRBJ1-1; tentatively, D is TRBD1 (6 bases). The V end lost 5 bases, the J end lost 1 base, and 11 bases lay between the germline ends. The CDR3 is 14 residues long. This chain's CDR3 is CASSSRQANTEAFF. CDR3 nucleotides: TGTGCCAGCAGTAGCAGACAGGCGAACACTGAAGCTTTCTTT.

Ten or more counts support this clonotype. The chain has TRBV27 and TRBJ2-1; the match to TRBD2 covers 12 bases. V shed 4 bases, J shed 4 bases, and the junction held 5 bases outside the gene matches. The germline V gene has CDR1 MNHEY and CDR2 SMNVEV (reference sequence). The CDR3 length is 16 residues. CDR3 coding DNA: TGTGCCAGCAGTTGGGCTAGCGGGAGGGGGTACAATGAGCAGTTCTTC. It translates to CASSWASGRGYNEQFF.

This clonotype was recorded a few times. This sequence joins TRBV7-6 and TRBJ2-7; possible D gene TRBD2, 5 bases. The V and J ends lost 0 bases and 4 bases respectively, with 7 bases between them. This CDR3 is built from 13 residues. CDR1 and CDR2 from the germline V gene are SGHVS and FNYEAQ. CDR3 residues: CASSLASDYEQYF. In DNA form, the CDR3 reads TGTGCCAGCAGCTTAGCTAGCGATTACGAGCAGTACTTC.

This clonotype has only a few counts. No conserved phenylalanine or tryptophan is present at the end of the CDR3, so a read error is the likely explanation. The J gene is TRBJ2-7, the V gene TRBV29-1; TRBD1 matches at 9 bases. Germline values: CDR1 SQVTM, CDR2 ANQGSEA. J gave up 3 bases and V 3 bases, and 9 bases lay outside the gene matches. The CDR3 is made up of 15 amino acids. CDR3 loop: CSVEGQGLGDYEQYN. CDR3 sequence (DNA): TGCAGCGTTGAGGGACAGGGTTTGGGGGACTACGAGCAGTACAAC.

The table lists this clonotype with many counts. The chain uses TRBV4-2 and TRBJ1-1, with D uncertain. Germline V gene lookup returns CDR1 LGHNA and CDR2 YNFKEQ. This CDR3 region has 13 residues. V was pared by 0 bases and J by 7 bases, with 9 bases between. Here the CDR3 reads CASSQDIEGEAFF. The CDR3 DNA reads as TGTGCCAGCAGCCAAGATATTGAGGGTGAAGCTTTCTTT.

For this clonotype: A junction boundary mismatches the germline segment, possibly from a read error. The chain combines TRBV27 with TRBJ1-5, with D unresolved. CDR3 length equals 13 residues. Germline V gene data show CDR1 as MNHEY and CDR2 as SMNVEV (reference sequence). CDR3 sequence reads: CASSWQPNQPQNF. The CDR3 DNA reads TGTGCCAGCAGTTGGCAGCCCAATCAGCCCCAGAATTTT.

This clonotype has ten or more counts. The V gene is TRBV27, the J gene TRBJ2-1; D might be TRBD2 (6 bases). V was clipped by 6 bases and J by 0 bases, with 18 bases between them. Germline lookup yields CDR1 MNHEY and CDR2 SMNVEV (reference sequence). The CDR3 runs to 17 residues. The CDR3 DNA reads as TGTGCCAGCAGCCCAGTTCCTGGGGGAGGCTCCTACAATGAGCAGTTCTTC. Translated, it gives CASSPVPGGGSYNEQFF.

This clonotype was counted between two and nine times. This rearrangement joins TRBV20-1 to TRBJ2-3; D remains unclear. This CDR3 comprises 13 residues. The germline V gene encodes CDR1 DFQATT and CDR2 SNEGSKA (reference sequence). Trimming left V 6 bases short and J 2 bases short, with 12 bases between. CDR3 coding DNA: TGCAGTGCCCGTTCTAGATCCACAGATACGCAGTATTTT. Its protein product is CSARSRSTDTQYF.

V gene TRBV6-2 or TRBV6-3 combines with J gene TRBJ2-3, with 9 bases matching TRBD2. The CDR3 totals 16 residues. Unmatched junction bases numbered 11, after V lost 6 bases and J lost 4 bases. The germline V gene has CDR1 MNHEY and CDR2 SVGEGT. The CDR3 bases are TGTGCCAGCAGAATTAAGCGGGGGGATGTATCAGATACGCAGTATTTT. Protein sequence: CASRIKRGDVSDTQYF.

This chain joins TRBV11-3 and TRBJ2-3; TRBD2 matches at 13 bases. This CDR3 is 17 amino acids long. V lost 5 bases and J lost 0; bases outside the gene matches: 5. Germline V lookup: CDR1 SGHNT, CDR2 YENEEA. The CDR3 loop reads CASSRGTSGNSTDTQYF. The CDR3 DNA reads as TGTGCCAGCAGCCGAGGGACTAGCGGGAATAGCACAGATACGCAGTATTTT.

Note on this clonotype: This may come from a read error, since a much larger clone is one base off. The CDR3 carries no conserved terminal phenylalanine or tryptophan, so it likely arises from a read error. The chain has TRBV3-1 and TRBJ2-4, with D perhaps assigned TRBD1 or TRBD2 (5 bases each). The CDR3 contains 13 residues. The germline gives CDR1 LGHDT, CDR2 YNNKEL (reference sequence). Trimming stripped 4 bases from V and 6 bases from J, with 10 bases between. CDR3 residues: CASSREGLNIQYC. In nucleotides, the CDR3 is TGTGCCAGCAGCCGCGAGGGGCTAAACATTCAGTACTGC.

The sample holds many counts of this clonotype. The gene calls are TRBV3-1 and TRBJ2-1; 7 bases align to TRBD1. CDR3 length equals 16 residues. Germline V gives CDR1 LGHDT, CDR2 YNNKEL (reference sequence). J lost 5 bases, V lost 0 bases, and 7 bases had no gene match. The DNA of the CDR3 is TGTGCCAGCAGCCAAGAGCGGAGGACAGGTAACAATGAGCAGTTCTTC. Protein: CASSQERRTGNNEQFF.

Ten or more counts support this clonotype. The CDR3 nucleotides read TGCAGCGTTGTCCAACTAGCGGGCGGTAATGAGCAGTTCTTC. Translation gives CSVVQLAGGNEQFF. The rearrangement uses TRBV29-1 and TRBJ2-1, with TRBD2 matching over 9 bases. This CDR3 region has 14 residues. J was trimmed by 7 bases and V by 4 bases; bases with no gene match: 8. Germline V gene data show CDR1 as SQVTM and CDR2 as ANQGSEA.